This entry lists 31 T cell receptor beta chains sequenced from one sample in a study of cytomegalovirus exposure and HLA in healthy donors. Primers included in the PCR were 60 Vbeta and 13 Jbeta primers. TCRdb keeps only in-frame clones here, not all; method: immunoSEQ multiplex PCR. The repertoire includes about 120,000 clones, about four fifths of them detected once, and approximately 8.8% sits in the top ten. The sample was PBMCs. The origin of the receptors is a female donor in good health and CMV-seropositive.

On this clone: A read error may produce the germline difference seen at one junction end. Within the sample, other DNA sequences also encode this same CDR3. The rearrangement links TRBV6-1 to TRBJ1-1, with TRBD1 as a possible D gene (5 bases). CDR1 MNHNS and CDR2 SASEGT come from the germline V gene. CDR3 size: 13 residues. The CDR3 DNA sequence: TGTGCCAGCAGAGTTGGCAGGGTAACTGAGGCTTTCTTT. Encoded protein: CASRVGRVTEAFF.

V and J are TRBV19 and TRBJ1-2, with TRBD1 identical over 10 bases. This CDR3 has 15 residues. With 6 bases clipped from V and 3 bases from J, the junction kept 7 bases outside the gene matches. In germline, CDR1 is LNHDA, CDR2 SQIVND (reference sequence). The CDR3 DNA sequence: TGTGCCAGTAGGGTCGGGACAGGGGTGGACTATGGCTACACCTTC. The encoded protein is CASRVGTGVDYGYTF.

J is TRBJ2-7 and V is TRBV27; 7 bases match TRBD1. The CDR3 is 13 residues long. Germline assignment: CDR1 MNHEY and CDR2 SMNVEV (reference sequence). V trimming: 6 bases; J trimming: 6 bases; junction bases outside the gene matches: 8. The CDR3 here is CASRGTQGREQYF. The CDR3 DNA reads TGTGCCAGCAGGGGGACACAGGGGCGCGAGCAGTACTTC.

This sequence joins TRBV6-5 and TRBJ1-4, with a weak D call TRBD1 (6 bases). The CDR3 sequence is 14 residues long. CDR1 and CDR2 from the germline V gene are MNHEY and SVGAGI. V was cut by 8 bases and J by 7 bases, with 17 bases left in between. CDR3 coding DNA: TGTGCCAGCTCACAGGGCTCAATGGGTGAAAAACTGTTTTTT. Its translation is CASSQGSMGEKLFF.

The chain couples TRBV2 to TRBJ2-3; 13 bases agree with TRBD2. CDR1 is SNHLY and CDR2 is FYNNEI in the germline V gene. The V and J ends lost 4 bases and 3 bases, in that order; junction bases with no gene match: 1. The CDR3 sequence is 15 residues long. CDR3 bases: TGTGCCAGCAGTGGGACTAGCGGGGGAACAGATACGCAGTATTTT. It codes for CASSGTSGGTDTQYF.

This clone was detected only a few times. The rearrangement links TRBV27 to TRBJ2-7; TRBD1 might be the D (6 bases). Trimming pared 5 bases from V and 4 bases from J, leaving 18 bases between. Germline lookup yields CDR1 MNHEY and CDR2 SMNVEV (reference sequence). The CDR3 consists of 15 residues. The chain's CDR3 is CASSELVAGVYEQYF. In DNA form, the CDR3 reads TGTGCCAGCAGTGAGTTAGTGGCAGGGGTATACGAGCAGTACTTC.

This chain uses TRBV6-1 with TRBJ1-5; TRBD1 aligns across 11 bases. CDR1 is MNHNS and CDR2 is SASEGT in the germline V gene. The CDR3 spans 19 residues. Trimming at V came to 1 base and at J to 0 bases, leaving 8 bases not matched to a gene. The CDR3 region is CASSEGPGQGVYSNQPQHF. CDR3 bases: TGTGCCAGCAGTGAAGGGCCGGGACAGGGGGTCTATAGCAATCAGCCCCAGCATTTT.

The chain has TRBV5-1 and TRBJ1-6, with 10 bases aligning to TRBD1. In germline, CDR1 is SGHRS, CDR2 YFSETQ. The trim removed 10 bases at V and 9 bases at J, leaving 7 bases unmatched. The length of the CDR3 is 13 residues. The CDR3 sequence: CAGPGTGASPLHF. Here the CDR3 DNA reads TGCGCCGGCCCCGGGACAGGGGCTTCACCCCTCCACTTT.

As DNA, the CDR3 is TGTGCCAGCAGCAAGGAGCCCGGACAGGGCGTCGAGCAGTACTTC. This gives the protein CASSKEPGQGVEQYF. The genes are TRBV7-8 and TRBJ2-7; TRBD1 agrees at 8 bases. This CDR3 has 15 residues. Unmatched junction bases numbered 12, after V lost 5 bases and J lost 6 bases. Germline CDR1 reads SGHVS; CDR2 reads FQNEAQ.

The J gene is TRBJ2-1, the V gene TRBV12-5; D may be TRBD2 (6 bases). Germline loops: CDR1 LGHNT, CDR2 FRNRAP. The CDR3 spans 15 residues. Trimming removed 0 bases at V and 10 bases at J, with 16 bases between. The CDR3 protein is CASGLVRSGWLEQFF. CDR3 DNA: TGTGCTAGTGGTTTGGTACGGAGCGGGTGGTTGGAGCAGTTCTTC.

The V call is TRBV2, the J call TRBJ1-1, with D hard to call. Germline V lookup: CDR1 SNHLY, CDR2 FYNNEI. The CDR3 has 12 residues. V was trimmed by 2 bases and J by 8 bases, leaving 9 bases between them. Here the CDR3 DNA reads TGTGCCAGCAGTGAAACAACCTTAGAAGCTTTCTTT. Translation gives CASSETTLEAFF.

This chain joins TRBV23-1 and TRBJ2-7; 7 nucleotides agree with TRBD1. TRBV23-1 is an ORF for which the function is uncertain. The CDR3 has 17 residues. Trimming at V came to 0 bases and at J to 4 bases, leaving 12 bases not matched to a gene. In DNA form, the CDR3 reads TGCGCCAGCAGTCAATCTGGGGACAGAAGTTCTTCGTACGAGCAGTACTTC. This encodes CASSQSGDRSSSYEQYF.

The rearrangement links TRBV4-1 to TRBJ2-7, with TRBD1 matching over 9 bases. The CDR3 has 16 amino acids. V lost 0 bases and J lost 1; bases outside the gene matches: 4. Germline CDR1 MGHRA, CDR2 YSYEKL. CDR3 nucleotides: TGCGCCAGCAGCCAAGATCCAGGGACAGGGTCCTACGAGCAGTACTTC. Its protein product is CASSQDPGTGSYEQYF.

CDR3 coding DNA: TGCGCCAGCAGTGAGTCTAGGGGCGCCCTAGACAATGAGCAGTTCTTC. Translation: CASSESRGALDNEQFF. V usage is TRBV10-1 and J usage is TRBJ2-1; the D gene is possibly TRBD1 (5 bases). This CDR3 has 16 amino acids. Trimming took 0 bases from V and 5 from J, leaving 14 bases between them. CDR1 is WNHNN and CDR2 is SYGVQD in the germline V gene (reference sequence).

V gene TRBV18 combines with J gene TRBJ1-6, with TRBD1 as a possible D gene (5 bases). Germline V gene sequence: CDR1 KGHSH, CDR2 LQKENI. V was trimmed by 5 bases and J by 8 bases, leaving 13 bases between them. The CDR3 is made up of 14 amino acids. The CDR3 protein is CASSSFSRDSPLHF. DNA of the CDR3: TGTGCCAGCTCATCGTTCAGCAGGGATTCACCCCTCCACTTT.

The rearrangement joins TRBV18 to TRBJ1-5; D remains unclear. Germline V CDR1 and CDR2: KGHSH, LQKENI. This CDR3 is built from 14 residues. V shed 4 bases and J shed 0 bases, with 7 bases lying between them. CDR3 sequence (DNA): TGTGCCAGCTCACTTGAGAATAGCAATCAGCCCCAGCATTTT. Translated, it gives CASSLENSNQPQHF.

A single count supports this clone. The chain combines TRBV25-1 with TRBJ2-2; 9 bases align to TRBD2. After removal of 4 bases from V and 3 bases from J, the junction contained 0 bases not matched to a gene. The CDR3 loop spans 14 amino acids. The germline CDR1 and CDR2 sequences are MGHDK and SYGVNS. The CDR3 region has the DNA TGTGCCAGCAGTGGCGGGGGGGACACCGGGGAGCTGTTTTTT. Its translation is CASSGGGDTGELFF.

This clone came up a few times. The CDR3 DNA is TGTGCCAGCACCCATCGAATCGGTTCTGAAGCTTTCTTT. As protein: CASTHRIGSEAFF. The chain uses TRBV6-5 and TRBJ1-1, with D unclear. V was trimmed by 7 bases and J by 6 bases, leaving 15 bases between them. CDR3 size: 13 residues. From germline, CDR1 is MNHEY and CDR2 SVGAGI.

The chain has TRBV28 and TRBJ2-7; 10 bases align to TRBD2. The CDR3 has 16 amino acids. Per the germline V gene, CDR1 is MDHEN and CDR2 is SYDVKM. J lost 1 base, V lost 5 bases, and 8 bases had no gene match. The CDR3: CASSPERGGRSYEQYF. The CDR3 region has the DNA TGTGCCAGCAGTCCCGAGCGGGGGGGCCGTTCCTACGAGCAGTACTTC.

This chain uses TRBV11-2 with TRBJ2-7; possibly TRBD1 for D (5 bases). This CDR3 is built from 14 residues. V dropped 6 bases and J dropped 1 base, with 13 bases sitting between them. Germline CDR1 is SGHAT and CDR2 is FQNNGV. CDR3 loop: CASRKGHSSYEQYF. DNA of the CDR3: TGTGCCAGCAGGAAGGGGCATTCTTCCTACGAGCAGTACTTC.

The CDR3, as DNA: TGCAGCGTTGAAGCGGGAGGAGTGGAAACTGAAGCTTTCTTT. Its protein is CSVEAGGVETEAFF. This chain joins TRBV29-1 and TRBJ1-1; no definite D call. The length of the CDR3 is 14 residues. The V gene's germline CDR1 is SQVTM and CDR2 ANQGSEA. Trimming shortened V by 1 base and J by 5 bases, and 14 bases separated the two germline ends.

The J gene is TRBJ2-1, the V gene TRBV7-3, with TRBD2 matching 10 bases. V dropped 5 bases and J dropped 1; count of bases not matched to a gene: 8. Germline values: CDR1 SGHTA, CDR2 FQGTGA. The CDR3 sequence is 17 residues long. The CDR3 nucleotides are TGTGCCAGCAGCCTAAATTTAGCGGGGGGATCCTACAATGAGCAGTTCTTC. This gives the protein CASSLNLAGGSYNEQFF.

V and J are TRBV7-2 and TRBJ1-1; 9 bases map to TRBD1. V was pared by 5 bases and J by 7 bases, with 8 bases of the junction left unmatched. The CDR3 is 14 amino acids. CDR1 SGHTA and CDR2 FQGNSA come from the germline V gene. The CDR3 sequence: CASSPGTGSVEAFF. The CDR3 DNA follows: TGTGCCAGCAGCCCCGGGACAGGGAGTGTTGAAGCTTTCTTT.

The J gene is TRBJ1-5, the V gene TRBV2; 8 nucleotides agree with TRBD1. Germline CDR1 and CDR2: SNHLY and FYNNEI. This CDR3 is built from 15 residues. The trim removed 3 bases at V and 8 bases at J, leaving 9 bases unmatched. The CDR3 loop reads CASSDSGQGGEPQHF. The CDR3 DNA reads as TGTGCCAGCAGTGATTCAGGACAGGGCGGGGAGCCCCAGCATTTT.

This chain uses TRBV30 with TRBJ1-2; tentative D call: TRBD1 (5 bases). CDR3 length: 12 amino acids. V was clipped by 2 bases and J by 8 bases, with 12 bases between them. Germline loops: CDR1 GTSNPN, CDR2 SVGIG (reference sequence). CDR3 bases: TGTGCCTGGAGTACTAGCAGGGACGGCTACACCTTC. Protein: CAWSTSRDGYTF.

V gene TRBV7-9 combines with J gene TRBJ2-3; D perhaps matches TRBD1 (5 bases). V was trimmed by 3 bases and J by 3 bases, leaving 7 bases between them. Germline assignment: CDR1 SEHNR and CDR2 FQNEAQ (reference sequence). CDR3 size: 13 residues. CDR3 residues: CASSFPGTDTQYF. The CDR3 bases are TGTGCCAGCAGCTTCCCAGGGACAGATACGCAGTATTTT. Variable domain in full (rest from reference TRBV7-9 and TRBJ2-3): DTGVSQNPRHKITKRGQNVTFRCDPISEHNRLYWYRQTLGQGPEFLTYFQNEAQLEKSRLLSDRFSAERPKGSFSTLEIQRTEQGDSAMYLCASSFPGTDTQYFGPGTRLTVL.

The chain combines TRBV5-8 with TRBJ2-3, with 8 bases fitting TRBD1. The CDR3 spans 14 residues. After removal of 0 bases from V and 7 bases from J, the junction contained 4 bases not matched to a gene. The germline V gene has CDR1 SGHTS and CDR2 YDEGEE. CDR3 nucleotide sequence: TGTGCCAGCAGCTTGGGGACAGGGTATAATACGCAGTATTTT. Its translation is CASSLGTGYNTQYF.

This sequence joins TRBV27 and TRBJ2-6; D gene uncertain. The ends were cut back, 7 bases at V and 2 bases at J, with 12 bases in the middle. The CDR3 sequence is 15 residues long. Germline assignment: CDR1 MNHEY and CDR2 SMNVEV (reference sequence). The CDR3 DNA follows: TGTGCCAGCATCCTGAGGAACGCTGGGGCCAACGTCCTGACTTTC. It specifies CASILRNAGANVLTF.

On this clone: This sample also contains other DNA sequences that code for the same CDR3. V usage is TRBV9 and J usage is TRBJ2-5; 7 positions match TRBD2. V trimming: 0 bases; J trimming: 2 bases; junction bases outside the gene matches: 1. This CDR3 region has 14 residues. The germline gives CDR1 SGDLS, CDR2 YYNGEE. This CDR3 reads CASSVGGGQETQYF. The DNA of the CDR3 is TGTGCCAGCAGCGTAGGGGGGGGGCAAGAGACCCAGTACTTC.

This clone showed up just once. The chain employs TRBV4-1 and TRBJ1-3; D is ambiguous. CDR1 is MGHRA, CDR2 YSYEKL, per germline. The V gene lost 3 bases and the J gene lost 6 bases, with 3 bases spanning the gap. This CDR3 is built from 11 residues. The CDR3 DNA reads as TGCGCCAGCAGCCACCTAAACACCATATATTTT. This encodes CASSHLNTIYF.

This chain links TRBV10-3 with TRBJ1-2, with 9 bases lining up with TRBD1. V was clipped by 0 bases and J by 1 base; unmatched bases: 6. This CDR3 spans 17 amino acids. Germline V CDR1 and CDR2: ENHRY, SYGVKD. CDR3 sequence reads: CAISESPGQGLNYGYTF. The CDR3 nucleotides read TGTGCCATCAGTGAGTCGCCGGGACAGGGCCTTAACTATGGCTACACCTTC.